This T cell receptor (beta chain) was documented in a study of beta chain features in type 1 diabetes. Germline V gene data show CDR1 as KGHSH and CDR2 as LQKENI. The CDR3 is made up of 13 amino acids. Trimming removed 5 bases at V and 3 bases at J, with 10 bases between. Whole-study results and caveats: Moderate but significant shortening of TCRB CDR3s was recorded in all four CD4+ subsets from Type 1 diabetes patients. Compared with healthy donors, patients appeared to share more similar naive, central memory and regulatory TCRB repertoires.

This clone showed up just a few times. Its antigen is undetermined. Investigators reverse transcribed all isolated RNA, so they sequenced expressed TCRB transcripts. Naive, central memory and regulatory T cell samples averaged about 3.57 million reads. TCRdb's copy holds only in-frame clones and misses some; the assay was immunoSEQ multiplex PCR. Counted here are under 900,000 clones, roughly 15% occurring once; the ten biggest clones make up 0.02% to 0.025%. Each of the sorted populations had a purity greater than 95%. The chain uses TRBV18 and TRBJ1-2; perhaps TRBD1 as D (6 bases). The sample taken for sequencing was naive CD4+ T cells from blood. The sequence derives from a woman aged 18-29 years in good health. CDR3 sequence: CASSLDSDYGYTF. For the CDR3, the DNA is TGTGCCAGCTCATTGGACAGTGACTATGGCTACACCTTC.